The text below deals with one T cell receptor beta chain. Original processing methods: Amplified reference gene primers provided the basis for estimating nucleated cell counts. Libraries were prepared by immunoSEQ multiplex PCR; TCRdb keeps only in-frame clonotypes and omits some of them. V, J and clone size derive from that table, while D and trimming were established from the DNA sequence. This sample carries 300,000 to 450,000 clones, approximately 87% of them seen once, and the ten largest clones take about 10%. This record belongs to a study of blood T cell repertoires in COVID-19. Study overall: Spain, Italy and the United States supplied samples that represented acute and convalescent COVID-19.

Patients from Seattle were sampled longitudinally, starting during active infection. This clonotype was sampled from a woman aged 30 to 39 with COVID-19, enrolled during active disease. Material for sequencing was peripheral blood.

The CDR3 DNA follows: TGTGCCAGTAGTATAGTCGCAGGGATCTACGAGCAGTACTTC. Amino acids: CASSIVAGIYEQYF. This rearrangement joins TRBV19 to TRBJ2-7, with D possibly being TRBD1 (5 bases). The CDR3 covers 14 residues. The V gene lost 1 base and the J gene lost 3 bases, with 10 bases spanning the gap. CDR1 is LNHDA and CDR2 is SQIVND in the germline V gene (reference sequence).